These 27 T cell receptor beta chains were sequenced from one sample in a study of blood T cell repertoires in COVID-19. Sequenced by immunoSEQ multiplex PCR; TCRdb stores in-frame clones only, minus some. The data show around 160,000 clones, around 84% seen once. Sequenced material: peripheral blood. The origin of the receptors is a man aged 55 to 70 with active or convalescent COVID-19.

The rearrangement uses TRBV29-1 and TRBJ1-2; no reliable D call. This CDR3 region has 11 residues. Germline V gene lookup returns CDR1 SQVTM and CDR2 ANQGSEA. V was cut by 5 bases and J by 7 bases, with 11 bases left in between. CDR3 DNA: TGCAGCGTTATTAGCGCGGGTGGCTACACCTTC. This translates into CSVISAGGYTF.

The chain employs TRBV21-1 and TRBJ1-2; the table gives TRBD1 as D, unverified against the DNA. TRBV21-1 is recorded as a pseudogene. The CDR3 covers 13 residues. The CDR3 DNA reads as TGTGCCAGCAGCAAAGACAGGGGCTATGGCTACACCTTC. This encodes CASSKDRGYGYTF.

J is TRBJ2-7 and V is TRBV5-6, with a possible D match to TRBD2 (5 bases). Trimming pared 2 bases from V and 3 bases from J, leaving 15 bases between. The CDR3 has 15 residues. Germline CDR1 reads SGHDT; CDR2 reads YYEEEE. As DNA, the CDR3 is TGTGCCAGCAGCTTAGCGGACCGAAGCAACTACGAGCAGTACTTC. Protein product: CASSLADRSNYEQYF.

This clone was seen only once. This chain links TRBV30 with TRBJ1-2, with 9 bases identical to TRBD1. CDR1 and CDR2 (germline): GTSNPN, SVGIG (reference sequence). With 5 bases clipped from V and 8 bases from J, the junction kept 9 bases outside the gene matches. The CDR3 has 13 residues. CDR3 nucleotides: TGTGCCTGGTCTGGACAGGGGTTCGGGGGCTACACCTTC. Its protein product is CAWSGQGFGGYTF.

The rearrangement uses TRBV7-9 and TRBJ1-1; D perhaps matches TRBD1 (5 bases). Germline V CDR1 and CDR2: SEHNR, FQNEAQ (reference sequence). This CDR3 has 15 residues. The germline V and J ends were trimmed by 7 bases and 1 base, with 16 bases remaining between them. The CDR3 sequence: CASTGDVRGNTEAFF. The DNA for the CDR3 is TGTGCCAGCACCGGGGATGTTAGGGGGAACACTGAAGCTTTCTTT.

This clone appeared a few times. The chain recombines TRBV11-2 with TRBJ1-1; no definite D call. V was shortened by 7 bases and J by 6 bases, with 21 bases between the two germline ends. Germline lookup yields CDR1 SGHAT and CDR2 FQNNGV. The CDR3 loop spans 15 amino acids. The CDR3 protein is CASIPSWPKSAEAFF. The CDR3 region has the DNA TGTGCCAGCATCCCCTCGTGGCCTAAAAGCGCTGAAGCTTTCTTT.

The rearrangement joins TRBV20-1 to TRBJ1-1, with D perhaps TRBD1 (5 bases). The length of the CDR3 is 11 residues. V gave up 0 bases and J gave up 8 bases, with 7 bases separating them. CDR1 is DFQATT and CDR2 is SNEGSKA in the germline V gene (reference sequence). CDR3 nucleotides: TGCAGTGCTAGAGATCAGGGCGAAGCTTTCTTT. The encoded protein is CSARDQGEAFF.

For this clone: The same CDR3 can be traced to other DNA sequences in this sample. J is TRBJ2-7 and V is TRBV19; 7 nucleotides match TRBD1. Trimming took 9 bases from V and 3 from J; bases not matched to a gene: 8. CDR3 length equals 13 residues. Looked up from germline, CDR1 is LNHDA and CDR2 is SQIVND (reference sequence). Here the CDR3 reads CASSPGQHYEQYF. DNA for the CDR3: TGTGCCAGCTCCCCGGGACAGCACTACGAGCAGTACTTC.

This clone came up once. V is TRBV9 and J is TRBJ1-1, with 8 nucleotides matching TRBD1. Germline CDR1 is SGDLS and CDR2 is YYNGEE. V gave up 0 bases and J gave up 4 bases; unmatched junction bases: 2. The CDR3 runs to 14 residues. The CDR3 region has the DNA TGTGCCAGCAGCGTAGAAGGACAGGGCACTGAAGCTTTCTTT. Amino acid sequence: CASSVEGQGTEAFF.

The chain joins TRBV19 to TRBJ1-6; D unclear. The V gene lost 3 bases and the J gene lost 10 bases, with 16 bases spanning the gap. Germline V CDR1 and CDR2: LNHDA, SQIVND (reference sequence). This CDR3 contains 15 residues. CDR3 amino acids: CASSILGRGRSPLHF. For the CDR3, the DNA is TGTGCCAGTAGTATCCTTGGCCGGGGTCGATCACCCCTCCACTTT. Full variable domain (outside the CDR3, taken from reference TRBV19 and TRBJ1-6): DGGITQSPKYLFRKEGQNVTLSCEQNLNHDAMYWYRQDPGQGLRLIYYSQIVNDFQKGDIAEGYSVSREKKESFPLTVTSAQKNPTAFYLCASSILGRGRSPLHFGNGTRLTVT.

This chain connects TRBV7-2 to TRBJ1-1; 9 nucleotides agree with TRBD1. Trimming at V came to 6 bases and at J to 4 bases, leaving 6 bases not matched to a gene. This CDR3 comprises 14 residues. From germline, CDR1 is SGHTA and CDR2 FQGNSA. The CDR3 nucleotides are TGTGCCAGCAGGGAAACAGGGGGCGGCACTGAAGCTTTCTTT. This translates into CASRETGGGTEAFF.

The CDR3 DNA follows: TGTGCCAGCAGCCAGGGACAGACCCTCACAGATACGCAGTATTTT. Translating gives CASSQGQTLTDTQYF. The chain employs TRBV3-1 (or the pseudogene TRBV3-2) and TRBJ2-3; 7 bases line up with TRBD1. Looked up from germline, CDR1 is LGHDT and CDR2 is YNNKEL (reference sequence). This CDR3 is 15 amino acids long. Germline trimming cut 3 bases from V and 2 bases from J; bases unmatched to any gene: 5.

The chain is built from TRBV6-5 and TRBJ2-5; 11 nucleotides match TRBD2. The CDR3 extends over 16 amino acids. Germline V lookup: CDR1 MNHEY, CDR2 SVGAGI. Trimming removed 4 bases from V and 5 bases from J; junction bases left unmatched: 9. CDR3 in amino acids: CASSLLAGANSETQYF. The CDR3 region has the DNA TGTGCCAGCAGTTTACTAGCGGGAGCAAATTCGGAGACCCAGTACTTC.

This clone has just a few counts. The rearrangement uses TRBV28 and TRBJ2-7, with unresolved D. V gave up 5 bases and J gave up 4 bases, with 9 bases separating them. Germline V gene lookup returns CDR1 MDHEN and CDR2 SYDVKM. The CDR3 covers 12 residues. The CDR3 nucleotides are TGTGCCAGCAGTGCTCCCACTTACGAGCAGTACTTC. This codes for CASSAPTYEQYF.

This chain joins TRBV3-1 (or the pseudogene TRBV3-2) and TRBJ2-7; perhaps TRBD2 as D (6 bases). V was cut by 1 base and J by 3 bases, with 13 bases left in between. The length of the CDR3 is 15 residues. Germline CDR1 LGHDT, CDR2 YNNKEL (reference sequence). The chain's CDR3 is CASSQGIGSNYEQYF. CDR3 DNA sequence: TGTGCCAGCAGCCAAGGGATCGGGAGCAACTACGAGCAGTACTTC.

This chain links TRBV5-4 with TRBJ1-4; the D is unclear. This CDR3 is 15 amino acids long. The V end was cut by 2 bases, the J end by 6 bases, with 14 bases between. Germline V lookup: CDR1 SGHNT, CDR2 YYREEE (reference sequence). The CDR3 loop is CASSLFGEGYEKLFF. CDR3 DNA: TGTGCCAGCAGCTTATTTGGGGAGGGATATGAAAAACTGTTTTTT.

The chain recombines TRBV12-3 or TRBV12-4 with TRBJ1-5; unclear D gene. Trimming took off 4 bases at V and 5 bases at J, with 6 bases between the two ends. There are 12 residues in the CDR3. CDR3 DNA sequence: TGTGCCAGCAGTTACTTGGATCAGCCCCAGCATTTT. Protein product: CASSYLDQPQHF.

CDR3 nucleotide sequence: TGCAGCGTAGGACAGGGGGCTGCGGAAAAACTGTTTTTT. Its translation is CSVGQGAAEKLFF. V usage is TRBV29-1 and J usage is TRBJ1-4; 11 bases line up with TRBD1. There are 13 residues in the CDR3. The germline CDR1 and CDR2 sequences are SQVTM and ANQGSEA. Trimming removed 6 bases from V and 8 bases from J; junction bases left unmatched: 5.

This chain links TRBV11-2 with TRBJ2-5; 8 bases agree with TRBD2. The CDR3 is 16 amino acids. Germline CDR1 is SGHAT and CDR2 is FQNNGV. V lost 2 bases and J lost 4; bases outside the gene matches: 9. The CDR3, as DNA: TGTGCCAGCAGCTTAAATCTTCGGCTAGCGGGAGAGACCCAGTACTTC. Amino acid sequence: CASSLNLRLAGETQYF.

This chain links TRBV10-3 with TRBJ2-5; 10 positions agree with TRBD2. The CDR3 has 13 residues. Trimming cost V 5 bases and J 3 bases; bases outside gene matches: 0. Per germline, CDR1 ENHRY and CDR2 SYGVKD. Here the CDR3 reads CAISLAGEETQYF. The CDR3 DNA sequence: TGTGCCATCAGTCTAGCGGGAGAAGAGACCCAGTACTTC.

The chain employs TRBV5-1 and TRBJ2-7; 10 bases agree with TRBD1. Germline V gene sequence: CDR1 SGHRS, CDR2 YFSETQ. Germline trimming cut 0 bases from V and 5 bases from J; bases unmatched to any gene: 11. The CDR3 is 17 amino acids. CDR3 sequence (DNA): TGCGCCAGCAGCTTGGCCCTAACGGGACAGGGGTATGACGAGCAGTACTTC. This translates into CASSLALTGQGYDEQYF.

This sequence joins TRBV28 and TRBJ1-5; TRBD1 matches 9 bases. This CDR3 comprises 13 residues. Germline lookup yields CDR1 MDHEN and CDR2 SYDVKM. The J segment lost 6 bases and the V segment lost 7 bases, leaving 4 bases of the junction unmatched. The CDR3 spells CASTTGGIQPQHF. The CDR3 DNA reads as TGTGCCAGCACGACAGGGGGTATTCAGCCCCAGCATTTT.

The rearrangement links TRBV29-1 to TRBJ1-2; perhaps TRBD1 as D (6 bases). The germline gives CDR1 SQVTM, CDR2 ANQGSEA. This CDR3 has 12 residues. The ends were cut back, 3 bases at V and 4 bases at J, with 9 bases in the middle. CDR3 DNA: TGCAGCGTTGAGGGGGCTTTCTATGGCTACACCTTC. This encodes CSVEGAFYGYTF.

Here the CDR3 DNA reads TGTGCCAGCAGTACGTCTAACAATGAGCAGTTCTTC. Amino acid sequence: CASSTSNNEQFF. The chain links TRBV28 to TRBJ2-1; D is unresolved. This CDR3 region has 12 residues. Per the germline V gene, CDR1 is MDHEN and CDR2 is SYDVKM. Between the trimmed V and J ends, which lost 5 bases and 5 bases, there was a span of 7 bases.

This rearrangement joins TRBV5-1 to TRBJ2-7, with a weak D call TRBD1 (5 bases). Trimming took 2 bases from V and 5 from J, leaving 11 bases between them. Germline CDR1 and CDR2: SGHRS and YFSETQ. The length of the CDR3 is 13 residues. In DNA form, the CDR3 reads TGCGCCAGCAGCTTCTTAGGCAGGGACGAGCAGTACTTC. Translating it yields CASSFLGRDEQYF. The entire variable domain, with the rest obtained from reference TRBV5-1 and TRBJ2-7, is as follows: KAGVTQTPRYLIKTRGQQVTLSCSPISGHRSVSWYQQTPGQGLQFLFEYFSETQRNKGNFPGRFSGRQFSNSRSEMNVSTLELGDSALYLCASSFLGRDEQYFGPGTRLTVT.

This clone was counted only a few times. The rearrangement joins TRBV7-9 to TRBJ2-1, with TRBD2 as a possible D gene (6 bases). The germline V gene has CDR1 SEHNR and CDR2 FQNEAQ (reference sequence). Trimming took 6 bases from V and 8 from J, leaving 23 bases between them. CDR3 length equals 16 residues. The CDR3 protein is CASSRRGQGGIDEQFF. CDR3 nucleotide sequence: TGTGCCAGCAGTAGACGGGGTCAAGGAGGGATCGATGAGCAGTTCTTC.

The chain has TRBV2 and TRBJ2-3, with TRBD2 as a possible D gene (6 bases). The CDR3 consists of 15 residues. CDR1 and CDR2 (germline): SNHLY, FYNNEI. V was pared by 3 bases and J by 4 bases, with 14 bases between. The CDR3 loop is CASSDWRRVADTQYF. Written as DNA, the CDR3 is TGTGCCAGCAGTGACTGGAGGAGGGTAGCAGATACGCAGTATTTT.